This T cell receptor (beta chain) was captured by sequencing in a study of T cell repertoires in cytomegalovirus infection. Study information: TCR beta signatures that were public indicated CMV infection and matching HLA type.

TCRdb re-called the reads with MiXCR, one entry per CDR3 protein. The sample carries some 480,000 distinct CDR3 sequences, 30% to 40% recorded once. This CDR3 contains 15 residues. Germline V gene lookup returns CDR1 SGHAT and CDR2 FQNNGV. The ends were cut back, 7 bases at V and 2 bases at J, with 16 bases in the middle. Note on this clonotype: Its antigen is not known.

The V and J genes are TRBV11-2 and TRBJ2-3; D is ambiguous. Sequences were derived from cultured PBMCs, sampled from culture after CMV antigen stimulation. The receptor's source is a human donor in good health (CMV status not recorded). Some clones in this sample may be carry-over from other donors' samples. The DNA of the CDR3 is TGTGCCAGCACCGAGAATCCAGCCTCCACAGATACGCAGTATTTT. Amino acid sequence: CASTENPASTDTQYF.